A selection of T cell receptor beta chains follows, all from one sample in a study of T cell responses to AZD1222 COVID-19 vaccine. The table came from immunoSEQ multiplex PCR; TCRdb's copy has only in-frame clones and leaves some out. The profile shows 150,000 or so clones, around nine tenths of them singletons. Here the sequenced sample was peripheral blood, taken on day 0 of AZD1222 vaccination. The receptor set was obtained from an adult in good health. Each CDR3 is given with its conserved first and last residue. Each record gives: clone size, J gene, V gene, CDR3 protein. Where a row states a size, it is once, few, many or the class of an expanded clone; other rows omit it.

>.|TRBJ2-7|TRBV6-2/TRBV6-3
CASSLSSYEQYF
>.|TRBJ2-7|TRBV12-3/TRBV12-4
CASKRNISYEQYF
>once|TRBJ2-2|TRBV19
CASNRLNTGELFF
>.|TRBJ2-2|TRBV7-2
CASSFNQGELFF
>.|TRBJ2-5|TRBV12-5
CASGPLAGQETQYF
>.|TRBJ2-1|TRBV29-1
CSVVTSIDEQFF
>.|TRBJ1-3|TRBV2
CASKPGAGIGNTIYF
>.|TRBJ1-2|TRBV27
CASSLDGFYGYTF
>once|TRBJ1-3|TRBV19
CASSPGTGYGNTIYF
>once|TRBJ2-3|TRBV27
CASSSLTSGGTDTQYF
>once|TRBJ1-1|TRBV7-8
CASSSTYRGRAEAFF
>.|TRBJ1-5|TRBV2
CASRGFRSTGGANQPQHF
>.|TRBJ1-4|TRBV7-2
CASRAGGATNEKLFF
>.|TRBJ2-1|TRBV25-1
CASRGLAGMKDNNEQFF
>.|TRBJ1-5|TRBV28
CASSSLPPESNQPQHF
>few|TRBJ2-3|TRBV10-2
CASSERTAQYF
>once|TRBJ1-2|TRBV11-3
CASSPRGSYTF
>.|TRBJ2-7|TRBV7-2
CASSLVSGAGDEQYF
>few|TRBJ1-5|TRBV6-2/TRBV6-3
CASSYRQGSQPQHF
>.|TRBJ1-2|TRBV5-5
CASSLLDRVNYGYTF
>.|TRBJ1-3|TRBV9
CASSVAGDSGNTIYF
>.|TRBJ2-7|TRBV5-1
CASSGQGVHEQYF
>.|TRBJ1-1|TRBV7-9
CASSLAGRANTEAFF
>.|TRBJ2-1|TRBV5-1
CASSLASLQPYNEQFF
>.|TRBJ2-7|TRBV27
CASSLYRDYEQYF
>.|TRBJ2-7|TRBV6-5
CASSSRAYEQYF
>once|TRBJ1-4|TRBV3-1/TRBV3-2
CASSQGPLGSEKLFF
>.|TRBJ1-3|TRBV4-2
CASSQDLWTGGFGNTIYF
>.|TRBJ1-6|TRBV5-1
CASSFEKGPSSYNSPLHF
>.|TRBJ1-3|TRBV5-6
CASSLSIKQGSGNTIYF
>.|TRBJ1-1|TRBV27
CASSLSQENTEAFF
>.|TRBJ2-7|TRBV19
CASSTYGGGSYEQYF
>.|TRBJ1-4|TRBV18
CASSLRTGLNEKLFF
>.|TRBJ1-2|TRBV19
CASSIDYGYTF
>.|TRBJ2-1|TRBV5-6
CATGTGDNEQFF
>.|TRBJ2-1|TRBV24-1
CATSDSRGQGVYNEQFF
>.|TRBJ2-3|TRBV4-3
CASSQSQRSVTDTQYF
>few|TRBJ2-7|TRBV5-4
CASSSRVRGYEQYF
>.|TRBJ2-2|TRBV4-2
CASSQRRGPGELFF
>.|TRBJ1-1|TRBV9
CASSVGPGMNTEAFF
>.|TRBJ2-6|TRBV7-3
CASSQNGANVLTF
>.|TRBJ2-7|TRBV29-1
CSVLRGLQTYEQYF
>.|TRBJ2-1|TRBV7-3
CASSPGLAGAYNEQFF
>.|TRBJ1-5|TRBV15
CATSRDLGINQPQHF
>.|TRBJ1-2|TRBV28
CASSFFGREGANYGYTF
>.|TRBJ1-5|TRBV19
CASSAALDQPQHF
>.|TRBJ1-4|TRBV7-9
CASSPTRTGTGRTNEKLFF
>once|TRBJ2-7|TRBV11-3
CASSSSGTHSYEQYF
>.|TRBJ2-3|TRBV19
CASSWGSTDTQYF
>.|TRBJ2-2|TRBV7-3
CASSLFGTGELFF
>.|TRBJ2-5|TRBV7-8
CASSLGPIPKETQYF
>.|TRBJ2-3|TRBV15
CATSMTLAGGEDTQYF
>.|TRBJ1-6|TRBV15
CATSRAPGQDFNSPLHF
>.|TRBJ1-2|TRBV27
CASFGQPYGYTF
>.|TRBJ1-2|TRBV28
CATPGMGSYGYTF